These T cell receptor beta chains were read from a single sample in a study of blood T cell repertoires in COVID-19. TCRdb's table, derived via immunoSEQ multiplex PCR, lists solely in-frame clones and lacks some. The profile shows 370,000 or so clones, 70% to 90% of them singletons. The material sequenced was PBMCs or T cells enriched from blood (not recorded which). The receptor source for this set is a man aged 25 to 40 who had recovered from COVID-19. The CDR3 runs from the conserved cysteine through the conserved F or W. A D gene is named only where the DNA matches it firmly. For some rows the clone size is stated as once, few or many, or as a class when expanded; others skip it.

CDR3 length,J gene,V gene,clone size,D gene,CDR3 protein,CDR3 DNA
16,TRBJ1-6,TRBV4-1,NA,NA,CASSQTGFSYNSPLHF,TGCGCCAGCAGCCAGACAGGATTCTCCTATAATTCACCCCTCCACTTT
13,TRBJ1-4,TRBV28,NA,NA,CASSPQVEWKLFF,TGTGCCAGCAGTCCTCAAGTGGAGTGGAAACTGTTTTTT
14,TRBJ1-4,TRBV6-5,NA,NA,CASRGGDTNEKLFF,TGTGCCAGCAGGGGGGGGGACACGAATGAAAAACTGTTTTTT
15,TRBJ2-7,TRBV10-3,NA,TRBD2,CAISDSGGAFYEQYF,TGTGCCATCAGCGATAGCGGGGGGGCCTTCTACGAGCAGTACTTC
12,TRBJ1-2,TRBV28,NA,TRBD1,CASSNSDRRDTF,TGTGCCAGCAGCAACTCGGACAGGAGGGACACCTTC
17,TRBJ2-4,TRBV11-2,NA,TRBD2,CASSSRLAGGSGNIQYF,TGTGCCAGCAGCTCTAGACTAGCGGGGGGCTCCGGGAACATTCAGTACTTC
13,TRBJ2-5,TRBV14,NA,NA,CASSPVEGETQYF,TGTGCCAGCAGCCCAGTGGAGGGAGAGACCCAGTACTTC
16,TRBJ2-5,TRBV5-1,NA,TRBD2,CASSLAVAGGRETQYF,TGCGCCAGCAGCTTGGCCGTAGCGGGGGGGCGAGAGACCCAGTACTTC
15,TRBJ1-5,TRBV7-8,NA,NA,CASSPKREVGQPQHF,TGTGCCAGCAGTCCTAAGCGAGAGGTTGGCCAGCCCCAGCATTTT
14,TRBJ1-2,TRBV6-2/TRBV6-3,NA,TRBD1,CASSFPGQGYGYTF,TGTGCCAGCAGCTTTCCGGGACAGGGCTATGGCTACACCTTC
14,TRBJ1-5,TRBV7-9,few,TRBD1,CASSSGQGSQPQHF,TGTGCCAGCAGCTCAGGACAGGGGAGCCAGCCCCAGCATTTT
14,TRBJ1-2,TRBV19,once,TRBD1,CASSMGQGNYGYTF,TGTGCCAGTAGTATGGGACAGGGGAACTATGGCTACACCTTC
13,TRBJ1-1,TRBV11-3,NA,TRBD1,CASSMTGGTEAFF,TGTGCCAGCAGCATGACAGGGGGCACTGAAGCTTTCTTT
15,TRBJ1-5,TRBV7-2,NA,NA,CASSGTLGSNQPQHF,TGTGCCAGCAGTGGGACACTTGGGAGCAATCAGCCCCAGCATTTT
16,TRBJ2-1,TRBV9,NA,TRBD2,CASSARTSGGHNEQFF,TGTGCCAGCAGCGCCAGGACTAGCGGGGGCCACAATGAGCAGTTCTTC
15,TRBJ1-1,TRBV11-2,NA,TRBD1,CASRRPGTGRTEAFF,TGTGCCAGCAGGCGACCCGGGACAGGTCGCACTGAAGCTTTCTTT
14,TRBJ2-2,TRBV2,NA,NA,CASRRDLSTGELFF,TGTGCCAGCAGGCGGGACCTAAGCACCGGGGAGCTGTTTTTT
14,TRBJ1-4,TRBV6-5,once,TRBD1,CASTGGASNEKLFF,TGTGCCAGCACAGGGGGCGCTTCTAATGAAAAACTGTTTTTT
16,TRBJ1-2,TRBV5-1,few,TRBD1,CASSLGGTGDPYGYTF,TGCGCCAGCAGCTTGGGGGGAACAGGGGATCCCTATGGCTACACCTTC
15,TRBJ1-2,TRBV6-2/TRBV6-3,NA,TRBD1,CASSYPTGTESGYTF,TGTGCCAGCAGTTACCCGACAGGGACGGAGAGTGGCTACACCTTC
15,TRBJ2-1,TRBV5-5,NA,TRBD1,CASSWTGGPNNEQFF,TGTGCCAGCAGCTGGACAGGGGGACCGAACAATGAGCAGTTCTTC
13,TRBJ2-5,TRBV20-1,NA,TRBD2,CSASLAGAETQYF,TGCAGTGCTAGTCTAGCGGGGGCAGAGACCCAGTACTTC
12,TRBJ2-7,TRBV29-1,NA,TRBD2,CSDGGGFYEQYF,TGCAGCGACGGGGGAGGGTTCTACGAGCAGTACTTC
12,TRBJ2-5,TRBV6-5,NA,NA,CASTGLGETQYF,TGTGCCAGTACAGGGCTGGGGGAGACCCAGTACTTC
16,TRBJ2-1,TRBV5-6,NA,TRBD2,CASSGLSGGPYNEQFF,TGTGCCAGCAGCGGCCTTAGCGGGGGGCCCTACAATGAGCAGTTCTTC
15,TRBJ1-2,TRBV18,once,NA,CASSPPWGQDYGYTF,TGTGCCAGCTCACCACCATGGGGGCAGGACTATGGCTACACCTTC
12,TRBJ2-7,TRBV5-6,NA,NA,CASSFRRVGQYF,TGTGCCAGCAGCTTTCGCAGGGTGGGGCAGTACTTC
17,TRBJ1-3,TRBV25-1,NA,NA,CASSESLGGGRGNTIYF,TGTGCCAGCAGTGAATCTTTGGGGGGGGGCCGTGGAAACACCATATATTTT
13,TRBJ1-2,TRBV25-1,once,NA,CASSRTAGYGYTF,TGTGCCAGCAGTCGAACGGCGGGCTATGGCTACACCTTC
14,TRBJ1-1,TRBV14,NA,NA,CASSQDRGRPEAFF,TGTGCCAGCAGCCAAGATCGAGGGAGGCCTGAAGCTTTCTTT
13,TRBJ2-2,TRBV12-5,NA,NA,CASGKEMTGELFF,TGTGCTAGTGGTAAAGAGATGACCGGGGAGCTGTTTTTT
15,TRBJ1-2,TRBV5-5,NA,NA,CASSIGQNHNYGYTF,TGTGCCAGCAGCATAGGACAGAATCATAACTATGGCTACACCTTC
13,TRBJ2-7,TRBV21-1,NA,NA,CAARQGIDYEQYF,TGTGCCGCACGACAGGGGATCGACTACGAGCAGTACTTC
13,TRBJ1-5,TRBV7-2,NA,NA,CASNTGGGQPQHF,TGTGCCAGCAACACTGGGGGGGGTCAGCCCCAGCATTTT
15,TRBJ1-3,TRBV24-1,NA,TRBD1,CATTRDRKSGNTIYF,TGTGCCACCACTCGGGACAGAAAATCTGGAAACACCATATATTTT
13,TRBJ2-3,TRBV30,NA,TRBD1,CACSGQGRDTQYF,TGTGCCTGCTCGGGACAGGGTAGAGATACGCAGTATTTT
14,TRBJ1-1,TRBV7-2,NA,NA,CASSINRASTEAFF,TGTGCCAGCAGCATAAACAGGGCGAGCACTGAAGCTTTCTTT
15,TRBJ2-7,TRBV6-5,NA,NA,CASSYQPATAGEQYF,TGTGCCAGCAGTTACCAGCCAGCGACGGCTGGCGAGCAGTACTTC
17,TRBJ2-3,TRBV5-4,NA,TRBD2,CASSLGLAGPSTDTQYF,TGTGCCAGCAGCTTGGGGCTAGCGGGGCCGTCCACAGATACGCAGTATTTT
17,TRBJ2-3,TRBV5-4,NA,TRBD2,CASSSRTSGGSTDTQYF,TGTGCCAGCAGCTCCAGGACTAGCGGGGGATCCACAGATACGCAGTATTTT
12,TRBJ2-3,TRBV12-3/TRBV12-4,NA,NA,CASSSVADTQYF,TGTGCCAGCAGTTCAGTTGCAGATACGCAGTATTTT
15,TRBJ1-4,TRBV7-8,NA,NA,CASSLEEGRDEKLFF,TGTGCCAGCAGCTTAGAGGAGGGGCGGGATGAAAAACTGTTTTTT
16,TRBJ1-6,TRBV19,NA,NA,CASSNQGSSYNSPLHF,TGTGCCAGTAGTAACCAGGGTAGCTCCTATAATTCACCCCTCCACTTT
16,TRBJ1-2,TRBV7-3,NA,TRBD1,CASSLVGTGNRLGYTF,TGTGCCAGCAGCTTAGTTGGGACAGGCAATCGACTTGGCTACACCTTC
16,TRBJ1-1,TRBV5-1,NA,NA,CASSLDSTGAGAEAFF,TGCGCCAGCAGCCTCGACTCTACAGGCGCCGGCGCTGAAGCTTTCTTT
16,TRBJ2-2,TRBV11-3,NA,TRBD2,CASSRGGLGDTGELFF,TGTGCCAGCAGCCGCGGGGGACTAGGGGACACCGGGGAGCTGTTTTTT
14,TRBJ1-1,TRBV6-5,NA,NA,CASSFREGYTEAFF,TGTGCCAGCAGTTTCCGGGAGGGATATACTGAAGCTTTCTTT
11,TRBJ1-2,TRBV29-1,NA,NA,CSVDGNYGYTF,TGCAGCGTTGACGGGAACTATGGCTACACCTTC
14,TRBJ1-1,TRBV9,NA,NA,CASSVIQSPTEAFF,TGTGCCAGCAGCGTAATCCAAAGCCCCACTGAAGCTTTCTTT
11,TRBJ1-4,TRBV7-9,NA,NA,CASNSFGKLFF,TGTGCCAGCAACAGCTTTGGAAAACTGTTTTTT
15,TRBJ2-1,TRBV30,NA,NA,CAWSALSGIYNEQFF,TGTGCCTGGAGTGCCCTATCCGGGATCTACAATGAGCAGTTCTTC
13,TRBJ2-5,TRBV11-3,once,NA,CASSLGQQETQYF,TGTGCCAGCAGCTTAGGCCAGCAAGAGACCCAGTACTTC
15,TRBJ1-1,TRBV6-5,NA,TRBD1,CASTTTGTGGTEAFF,TGTGCCAGCACTACCACCGGGACAGGGGGCACTGAAGCTTTCTTT